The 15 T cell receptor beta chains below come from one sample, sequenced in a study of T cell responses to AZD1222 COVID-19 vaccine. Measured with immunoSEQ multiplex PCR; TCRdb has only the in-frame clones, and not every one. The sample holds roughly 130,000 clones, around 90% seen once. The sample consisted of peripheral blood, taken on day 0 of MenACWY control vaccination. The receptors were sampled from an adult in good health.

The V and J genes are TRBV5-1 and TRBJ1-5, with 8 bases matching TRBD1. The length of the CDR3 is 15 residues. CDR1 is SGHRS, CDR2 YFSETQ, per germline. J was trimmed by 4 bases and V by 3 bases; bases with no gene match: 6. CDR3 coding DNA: TGCGCCAGCAGCTGGACGGGACAGGAGAATCAGCCCCAGCATTTT. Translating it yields CASSWTGQENQPQHF.

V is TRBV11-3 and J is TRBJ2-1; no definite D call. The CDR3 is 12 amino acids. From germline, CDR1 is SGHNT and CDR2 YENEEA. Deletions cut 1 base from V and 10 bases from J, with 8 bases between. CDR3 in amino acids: CASSLGAGEQFF. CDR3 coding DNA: TGTGCCAGCAGCTTAGGGGCAGGAGAGCAGTTCTTC.

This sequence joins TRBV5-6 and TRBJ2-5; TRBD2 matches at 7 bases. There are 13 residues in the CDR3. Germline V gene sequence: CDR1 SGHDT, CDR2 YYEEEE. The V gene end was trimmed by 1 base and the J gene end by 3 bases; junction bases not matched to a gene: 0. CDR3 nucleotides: TGTGCCAGCAGCTTGCTAGCGGAAGAGACCCAGTACTTC. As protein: CASSLLAEETQYF.

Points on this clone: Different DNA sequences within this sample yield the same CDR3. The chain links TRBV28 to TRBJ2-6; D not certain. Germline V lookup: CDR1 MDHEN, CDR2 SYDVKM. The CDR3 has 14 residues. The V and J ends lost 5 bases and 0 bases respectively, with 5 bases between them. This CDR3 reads CASSLNSGANVLTF. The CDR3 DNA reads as TGTGCCAGCAGTCTTAACTCTGGGGCCAACGTCCTGACTTTC.

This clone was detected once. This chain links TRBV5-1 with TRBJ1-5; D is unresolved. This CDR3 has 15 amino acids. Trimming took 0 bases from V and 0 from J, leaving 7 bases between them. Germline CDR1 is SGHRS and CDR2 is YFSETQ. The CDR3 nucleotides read TGCGCCAGCAGCTTGGATCCCTATAGCAATCAGCCCCAGCATTTT. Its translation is CASSLDPYSNQPQHF. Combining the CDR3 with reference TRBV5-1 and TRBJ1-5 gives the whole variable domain KAGVTQTPRYLIKTRGQQVTLSCSPISGHRSVSWYQQTPGQGLQFLFEYFSETQRNKGNFPGRFSGRQFSNSRSEMNVSTLELGDSALYLCASSLDPYSNQPQHFGDGTRLSIL.

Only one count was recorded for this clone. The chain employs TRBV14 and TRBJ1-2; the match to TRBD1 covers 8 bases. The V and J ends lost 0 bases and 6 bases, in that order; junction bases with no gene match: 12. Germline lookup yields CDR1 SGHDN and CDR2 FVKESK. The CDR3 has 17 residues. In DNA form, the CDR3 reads TGTGCCAGCAGCCAAGAACCGATCGGGGCAGGGGGCAATGGCTACACCTTC. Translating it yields CASSQEPIGAGGNGYTF.

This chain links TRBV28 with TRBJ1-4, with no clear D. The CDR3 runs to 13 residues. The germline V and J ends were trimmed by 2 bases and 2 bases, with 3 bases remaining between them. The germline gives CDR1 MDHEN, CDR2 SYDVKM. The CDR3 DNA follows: TGTGCCAGCAGTTTACCGACTAATGAAAAACTGTTTTTT. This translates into CASSLPTNEKLFF. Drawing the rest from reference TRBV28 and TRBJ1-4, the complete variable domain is DVKVTQSSRYLVKRTGEKVFLECVQDMDHENMFWYRQDPGLGLRLIYFSYDVKMKEKGDIPEGYSVSREKKERFSLILESASTNQTSMYLCASSLPTNEKLFFGSGTQLSVL.

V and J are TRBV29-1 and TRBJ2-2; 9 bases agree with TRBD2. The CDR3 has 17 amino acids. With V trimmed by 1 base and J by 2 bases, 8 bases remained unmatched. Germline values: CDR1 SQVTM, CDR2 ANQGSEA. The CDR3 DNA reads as TGCAGCGTTGAAGGAGGGCTAGCGGGGATAAACACCGGGGAGCTGTTTTTT. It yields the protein CSVEGGLAGINTGELFF.

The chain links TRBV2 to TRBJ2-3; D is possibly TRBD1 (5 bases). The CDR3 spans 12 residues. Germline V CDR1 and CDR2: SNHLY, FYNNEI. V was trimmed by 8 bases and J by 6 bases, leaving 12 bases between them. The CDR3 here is CASVGAGDTQYF. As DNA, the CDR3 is TGTGCCAGCGTTGGGGCCGGGGATACGCAGTATTTT.

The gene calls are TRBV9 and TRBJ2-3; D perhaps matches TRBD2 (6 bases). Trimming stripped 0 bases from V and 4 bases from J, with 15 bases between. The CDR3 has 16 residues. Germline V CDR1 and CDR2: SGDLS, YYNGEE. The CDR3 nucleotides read TGTGCCAGCAGCGTAGCTACGGGAGTAGGGTCAGATACGCAGTATTTT. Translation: CASSVATGVGSDTQYF. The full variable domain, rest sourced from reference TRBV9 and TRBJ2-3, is DSGVTQTPKHLITATGQRVTLRCSPRSGDLSVYWYQQSLDQGLQFLIQYYNGEERAKGNILERFSAQQFPDLHSELNLSSLELGDSALYFCASSVATGVGSDTQYFGPGTRLTVL.

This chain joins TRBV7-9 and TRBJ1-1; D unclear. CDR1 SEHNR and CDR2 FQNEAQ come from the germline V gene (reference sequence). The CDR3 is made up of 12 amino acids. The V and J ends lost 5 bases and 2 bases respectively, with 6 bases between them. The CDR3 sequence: CASSKGNTEAFF. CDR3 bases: TGTGCCAGCAGCAAGGGAAACACTGAAGCTTTCTTT.

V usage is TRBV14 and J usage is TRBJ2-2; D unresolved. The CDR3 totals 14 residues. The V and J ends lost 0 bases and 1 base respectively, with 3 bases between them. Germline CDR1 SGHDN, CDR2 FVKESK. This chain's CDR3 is CASSQDRNTGELFF. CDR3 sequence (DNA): TGTGCCAGCAGCCAAGATCGGAACACCGGGGAGCTGTTTTTT.

CDR3 in DNA: TGTGCCACCAGAGCATGGACTAGCGGGAGTTGGGATCTCGCAGATACGCAGTATTTT. This encodes CATRAWTSGSWDLADTQYF. The V gene is TRBV15, the J gene TRBJ2-3; 13 bases are shared with TRBD2. J lost 4 bases, V lost 6 bases, and 16 bases had no gene match. This CDR3 has 19 amino acids. Per the germline V gene, CDR1 is LNHNV and CDR2 is YYDKDF (reference sequence). Full variable domain (missing parts from reference TRBV15 and TRBJ2-3): DAMVIQNPRYQVTQFGKPVTLSCSQTLNHNVMYWYQQKSSQAPKLLFHYYDKDFNNEADTPDNFQSRRPNTSFCFLDIRSPGLGDTAMYLCATRAWTSGSWDLADTQYFGPGTRLTVL.

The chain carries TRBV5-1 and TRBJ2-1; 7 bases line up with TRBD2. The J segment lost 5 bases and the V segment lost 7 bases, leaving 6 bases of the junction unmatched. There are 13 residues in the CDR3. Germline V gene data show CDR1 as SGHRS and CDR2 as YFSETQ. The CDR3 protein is CASASLADNEQFF. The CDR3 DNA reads TGCGCCAGCGCATCCCTAGCGGACAATGAGCAGTTCTTC.

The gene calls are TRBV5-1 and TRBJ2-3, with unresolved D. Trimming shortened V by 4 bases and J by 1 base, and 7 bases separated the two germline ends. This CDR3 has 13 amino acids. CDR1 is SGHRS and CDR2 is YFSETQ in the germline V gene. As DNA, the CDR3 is TGCGCCAGCAGCGACCAGGGCACAGATACGCAGTATTTT. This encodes CASSDQGTDTQYF.